A single sample is the source of the 24 T cell receptor beta chains below, sequenced in a study of blood T cell repertoires in COVID-19 (dated by TCRdb to 2018 to 2020). Libraries were prepared through the immunoSEQ multiplex PCR assay. TCRdb took over this immuneACCESS table, retaining in-frame rearrangements with V and J assigned. Such tables are incomplete; in checked studies, under half of the missing clones stem from an unresolved V gene, and the remainder is unexplained. The sample profile shows around 270,000 clones; approximately 85% of them were found once. Clones ranked in the top ten supply 0.7% to 1% of the sample. Sequenced sample: peripheral blood. Receptors were obtained from a human donor with COVID-19, enrolled during active disease. The donor label of this sample is uncertain.

The V gene is TRBV6-2 or TRBV6-3, the J gene TRBJ1-2; no definite D call. V lost 2 bases and J lost 3, with 4 bases in between. This CDR3 is built from 12 residues. Germline CDR1 reads MNHEY; CDR2 reads SVGEGT. CDR3 residues: CASSYPDYGYTF. In DNA form, the CDR3 reads TGTGCCAGCAGTTACCCGGACTATGGCTACACCTTC.

Here the CDR3 reads CASTGQQYNEQFF. The CDR3 DNA is TGTGCCAGCACCGGACAGCAGTACAATGAGCAGTTCTTC. The chain links TRBV28 to TRBJ2-1; possible D gene TRBD1, 6 bases. Between the trimmed V and J ends, which lost 7 bases and 4 bases, there was a span of 11 bases. This CDR3 contains 13 residues. Germline lookup yields CDR1 MDHEN and CDR2 SYDVKM.

V is TRBV14 and J is TRBJ1-1, with TRBD1 matching over 7 bases. From germline, CDR1 is SGHDN and CDR2 FVKESK. V shed 0 bases, J shed 6 bases, and the junction held 7 bases outside the gene matches. CDR3 length: 15 amino acids. CDR3 sequence reads: CASSQEDRRISEAFF. The DNA for the CDR3 is TGTGCCAGCAGCCAAGAGGACAGGCGAATATCTGAAGCTTTCTTT.

The chain combines TRBV7-3 with TRBJ1-2; TRBD1 matches 7 bases. Germline V gene sequence: CDR1 SGHTA, CDR2 FQGTGA. The CDR3 has 12 amino acids. The junction had 7 bases not matched to a gene; V was cut back by 5 bases and J by 10 bases. DNA for the CDR3: TGTGCCAGCAGCACCGGGGACAGCCTCTACACCTTC. Encoded protein: CASSTGDSLYTF. Combining the CDR3 with reference TRBV7-3 and TRBJ1-2 gives the whole variable domain GAGVSQTPSNKVTEKGKYVELRCDPISGHTALYWYRQSLGQGPEFLIYFQGTGAADDSGLPNDRFFAVRPEGSVSTLKIQRTERGDSAVYLCASSTGDSLYTFGSGTRLTVV.

CDR3 amino acids: CASRLRGCWEQYF. Here the CDR3 DNA reads TGTGCAAGTCGCTTACGGGGGTGTTGGGAGCAGTACTTC. The V and J genes are TRBV12-2 and TRBJ2-7; the D segment call TRBD2 is taken from the table without a DNA check. TRBV12-2 is given as a pseudogene. The CDR3 loop spans 13 amino acids.

J is TRBJ1-1 and V is TRBV6-5; 11 bases agree with TRBD1. The J segment lost 6 bases and the V segment lost 6 bases, leaving 6 bases of the junction unmatched. CDR3 length equals 14 residues. The germline V gene encodes CDR1 MNHEY and CDR2 SVGAGI. The CDR3 region has the DNA TGTGCCAGCAGAGGACAGGGGGCGGCGTCTGAAGCTTTCTTT. It translates to CASRGQGAASEAFF.

This clone turned up a few times. The V call is TRBV28, the J call TRBJ1-1; D unclear. The V and J ends lost 6 bases and 0 bases respectively, with 11 bases between them. Germline CDR1 MDHEN, CDR2 SYDVKM. The CDR3 is made up of 14 amino acids. The CDR3 DNA sequence: TGTGCCAGCAGACCAACAGCATTGAACACTGAAGCTTTCTTT. Its translation is CASRPTALNTEAFF.

The rearrangement joins TRBV6-2 or TRBV6-3 to TRBJ1-1; D remains unclear. Germline CDR1 is MNHEY and CDR2 is SVGEGT. With 4 bases removed from V and 3 bases from J, the gap between germline ends came to 15 bases. This CDR3 is 15 amino acids long. The CDR3 reads CASSSAPPRDTEAFF. The CDR3 DNA is TGTGCCAGCAGTTCGGCCCCTCCGAGGGACACTGAAGCTTTCTTT.

V is TRBV28 and J is TRBJ2-1, with TRBD2 matching over 16 bases. From germline, CDR1 is MDHEN and CDR2 SYDVKM. J gave up 10 bases and V 3 bases, and 9 bases lay outside the gene matches. The CDR3 has 17 amino acids. The CDR3 bases are TGTGCCAGCAGTTTTTTGCCCGGGACTAGCGGGAGGGTCGAGCAGTTCTTC. Translating gives CASSFLPGTSGRVEQFF. The complete variable domain, with remaining parts taken from reference TRBV28 and TRBJ2-1, reads DVKVTQSSRYLVKRTGEKVFLECVQDMDHENMFWYRQDPGLGLRLIYFSYDVKMKEKGDIPEGYSVSREKKERFSLILESASTNQTSMYLCASSFLPGTSGRVEQFFGPGTRLTVL.

This rearrangement joins TRBV30 to TRBJ2-5; D not certain. CDR3 size: 13 residues. Germline V gene sequence: CDR1 GTSNPN, CDR2 SVGIG (reference sequence). V gave up 0 bases and J gave up 1 base, with 6 bases separating them. The CDR3 bases are TGTGCCTGGAGTGTGCAGATCCAAGAGACCCAGTACTTC. Encoded protein: CAWSVQIQETQYF.

The chain joins TRBV11-3 to TRBJ1-2, with a possible D match to TRBD1 (5 bases). The V gene lost 1 base and the J gene lost 8 bases, with 8 bases spanning the gap. Germline V CDR1 and CDR2: SGHNT, YENEEA. This CDR3 is built from 12 residues. The CDR3 DNA reads as TGTGCCAGCAGCTTAGGGGGCAGGGGCTACACCTTC. It codes for CASSLGGRGYTF.

Concerning this clone: Additional DNA sequences in this sample encode the identical CDR3. The rearrangement joins TRBV3-1 (or the pseudogene TRBV3-2) to TRBJ2-3; 11 nucleotides align to TRBD2. CDR3 length: 16 residues. Germline CDR1 reads LGHDT; CDR2 reads YNNKEL (reference sequence). Unmatched junction bases numbered 3, after V lost 1 base and J lost 3 bases. The CDR3 region is CASSQGLAGGTDTQYF. CDR3 DNA sequence: TGTGCCAGCAGCCAAGGGCTAGCGGGAGGTACAGATACGCAGTATTTT.

This clone was found once. The V call is TRBV11-3, the J call TRBJ2-1; TRBD2 agrees at 8 bases. Germline loops: CDR1 SGHNT, CDR2 YENEEA. The CDR3 is made up of 13 amino acids. V trimming: 5 bases; J trimming: 9 bases; junction bases outside the gene matches: 6. DNA of the CDR3: TGTGCCAGCAGCCCGCGGACTAGCATTGAGCAGTTCTTC. Its translation: CASSPRTSIEQFF.

The CDR3 nucleotides are TGCGCCAGCAGCTTGACAGGGACAGCGACCCAAGAGACCCAGTACTTC. It encodes CASSLTGTATQETQYF. The J gene is TRBJ2-5, the V gene TRBV5-1; 7 nucleotides line up with TRBD1. The junction had 7 bases not matched to a gene; V was cut back by 1 base and J by 1 base. The CDR3 is 16 amino acids. Germline CDR1 reads SGHRS; CDR2 reads YFSETQ.

The chain joins TRBV7-6 to TRBJ2-2; 7 bases line up with TRBD2. The J segment lost 3 bases and the V segment lost 0 bases, leaving 4 bases of the junction unmatched. The germline V gene has CDR1 SGHVS and CDR2 FNYEAQ. The CDR3 loop spans 16 amino acids. The CDR3 sequence: CASSLASSGDTGELFF. The CDR3 DNA sequence: TGTGCCAGCAGCTTAGCGTCGAGCGGGGACACCGGGGAGCTGTTTTTT.

The chain has TRBV6-5 and TRBJ1-1, with D hard to call. Germline assignment: CDR1 MNHEY and CDR2 SVGAGI. Trimming cost V 6 bases and J 4 bases, with 9 bases left between them. This CDR3 is built from 12 residues. The CDR3 is CASSRGSTEAFF. CDR3 in DNA: TGTGCCAGCAGCCGAGGGAGCACTGAAGCTTTCTTT.

The chain has TRBV10-3 and TRBJ2-5; no reliable D call. This CDR3 contains 13 residues. The V end was cut by 6 bases, the J end by 0 bases, with 8 bases between. The germline V gene has CDR1 ENHRY and CDR2 SYGVKD. In DNA, the CDR3 is TGTGCCATCAGCGGAGCGTACCAAGAGACCCAGTACTTC. This gives the protein CAISGAYQETQYF.

The V call is TRBV5-1, the J call TRBJ1-1, with 8 bases fitting TRBD1. Trimming removed 4 bases from V and 3 bases from J; junction bases left unmatched: 11. The CDR3 sequence is 16 residues long. Per germline, CDR1 SGHRS and CDR2 YFSETQ. Written as DNA, the CDR3 is TGCGCCAGCAGCACCGGGACAGGCGGGCCCGACACTGAAGCTTTCTTT. Amino acids: CASSTGTGGPDTEAFF. The variable domain in full, completed from reference TRBV5-1 and TRBJ1-1, reads KAGVTQTPRYLIKTRGQQVTLSCSPISGHRSVSWYQQTPGQGLQFLFEYFSETQRNKGNFPGRFSGRQFSNSRSEMNVSTLELGDSALYLCASSTGTGGPDTEAFFGQGTRLTVV.

V and J are TRBV7-3 and TRBJ2-5; D not certain. The CDR3 sequence is 14 residues long. V was clipped by 0 bases and J by 5 bases, with 10 bases between them. Per the germline V gene, CDR1 is SGHTA and CDR2 is FQGTGA. This CDR3 reads CASSLTAPGETQYF. The CDR3 region has the DNA TGTGCCAGCAGCTTAACAGCGCCCGGGGAGACCCAGTACTTC.

The chain carries TRBV4-1 and TRBJ1-4; the match to TRBD1 covers 9 bases. J was trimmed by 8 bases and V by 3 bases; bases with no gene match: 4. The CDR3 covers 14 residues. Germline loops: CDR1 MGHRA, CDR2 YSYEKL. This CDR3 is CASSQGQGSEKLFF. The CDR3 region has the DNA TGCGCCAGCAGCCAGGGACAGGGAAGCGAAAAACTGTTTTTT.

The J gene is TRBJ2-1, the V gene TRBV30, with 8 bases lining up with TRBD2. The ends lost 2 bases at V and 4 bases at J; junction bases unmatched: 7. Germline V gene data show CDR1 as GTSNPN and CDR2 as SVGIG (reference sequence). The CDR3 is 15 residues long. Here the CDR3 DNA reads TGTGCCTGGAGTACGGGGCTAGCGGGTTACAATGAGCAGTTCTTC. Its translation: CAWSTGLAGYNEQFF.

The chain couples TRBV2 to TRBJ2-2; D is ambiguous. Germline V gene data show CDR1 as SNHLY and CDR2 as FYNNEI. V gave up 6 bases and J gave up 4 bases, with 12 bases separating them. This CDR3 contains 14 residues. The CDR3 here is CASSPFQITGELFF. The CDR3 DNA reads as TGTGCCAGCAGCCCATTCCAGATCACCGGGGAGCTGTTTTTT.

The chain joins TRBV5-4 to TRBJ2-3; 8 nucleotides match TRBD1. V dropped 2 bases and J dropped 3; count of bases not matched to a gene: 5. The germline CDR1 and CDR2 sequences are SGHNT and YYREEE (reference sequence). The CDR3 contains 15 residues. CDR3 DNA sequence: TGTGCCAGCAGCTTCGCCGGGGACAGGACAGATACGCAGTATTTT. Encoded protein: CASSFAGDRTDTQYF.

V usage is TRBV7-2 and J usage is TRBJ2-5; TRBD1 matches 8 bases. The CDR3 has 13 amino acids. CDR1 and CDR2 (germline): SGHTA, FQGNSA. V lost 4 bases, J lost 3 bases, and 1 base stayed unmatched. The CDR3 protein is CASSSDREETQYF. CDR3 nucleotides: TGTGCCAGCAGCTCGGACAGGGAAGAGACCCAGTACTTC.